This TCR beta chain was retrieved from a study of identifying expanded T cells in peripheral blood. Study-level findings and limits: Across healthy donors, higher total template counts meant significantly greater roughly 2-week count variance. About 1.2 clones differed between technical replicates, versus around 15 and 18 over time.

The V gene end was trimmed by 8 bases and the J gene end by 1 base; junction bases not matched to a gene: 5. Germline CDR1 SNHLY, CDR2 FYNNEI. The CDR3 is made up of 14 amino acids. Comment on this clone: Its specificity is not known.

Profiled with immunoSEQ multiplex PCR; TCRdb holds only in-frame clones, not every one. The data hold more than 75,000 clones, with around 87% observed a single time. No infections or other immune events were documented during collection. Sequenced material: blood. The chain links TRBV2 to TRBJ2-7; TRBD1 matches at 10 bases. The TCR was taken from a person aged 18 to 70 in good health. CDR3 sequence (DNA): TGTGCCAGCGTTTGGGACAGGGGTTCCTACGAGCAGTACTTC. Encoded protein: CASVWDRGSYEQYF. The full variable domain, rest sourced from reference TRBV2 and TRBJ2-7, is EPEVTQTPSHQVTQMGQEVILRCVPISNHLYFYWYRQILGQKVEFLVSFYNNEISEKSEIFDDQFSVERPDGSNFTLKIRSTKLEDSAMYFCASVWDRGSYEQYFGPGTRLTVT.